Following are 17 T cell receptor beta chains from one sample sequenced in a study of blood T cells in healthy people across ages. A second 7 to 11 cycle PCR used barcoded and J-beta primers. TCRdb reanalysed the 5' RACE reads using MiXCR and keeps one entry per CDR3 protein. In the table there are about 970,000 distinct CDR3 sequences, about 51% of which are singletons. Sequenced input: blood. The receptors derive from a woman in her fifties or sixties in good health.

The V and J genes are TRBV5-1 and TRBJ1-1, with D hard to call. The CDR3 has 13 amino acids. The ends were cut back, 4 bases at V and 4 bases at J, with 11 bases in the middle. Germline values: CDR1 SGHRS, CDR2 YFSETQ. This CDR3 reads CASSGRGGTEAFF. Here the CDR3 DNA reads TGCGCCAGCAGCGGCCGGGGAGGCACTGAAGCTTTCTTT.

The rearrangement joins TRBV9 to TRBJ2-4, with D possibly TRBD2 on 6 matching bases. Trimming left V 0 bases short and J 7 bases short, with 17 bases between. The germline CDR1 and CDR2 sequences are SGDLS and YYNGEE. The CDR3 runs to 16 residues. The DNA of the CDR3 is TGTGCCAGCAGCGTAGAGGGAGGACTATCGGGGAACATTCAGTACTTC. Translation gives CASSVEGGLSGNIQYF.

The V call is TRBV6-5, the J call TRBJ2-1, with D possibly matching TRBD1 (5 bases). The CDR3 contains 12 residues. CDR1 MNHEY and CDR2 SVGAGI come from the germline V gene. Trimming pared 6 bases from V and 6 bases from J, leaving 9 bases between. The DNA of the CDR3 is TGTGCCAGCAGAGCCGACAGCAATGAGCAGTTCTTC. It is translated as CASRADSNEQFF.

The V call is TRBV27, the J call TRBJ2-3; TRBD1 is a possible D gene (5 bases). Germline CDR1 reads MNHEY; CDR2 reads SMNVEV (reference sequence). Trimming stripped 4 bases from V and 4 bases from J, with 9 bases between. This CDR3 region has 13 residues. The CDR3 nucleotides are TGTGCCAGCAGTTCAGGGTGGTCAGATACGCAGTATTTT. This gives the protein CASSSGWSDTQYF.

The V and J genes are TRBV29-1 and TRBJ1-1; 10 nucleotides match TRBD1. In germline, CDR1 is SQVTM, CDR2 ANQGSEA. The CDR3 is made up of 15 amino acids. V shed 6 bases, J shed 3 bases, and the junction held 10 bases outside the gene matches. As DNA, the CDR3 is TGCAGCGTCGTAGGGACAGGGGAACGGTACACTGAAGCTTTCTTT. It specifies CSVVGTGERYTEAFF. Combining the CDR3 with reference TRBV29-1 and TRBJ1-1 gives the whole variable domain SAVISQKPSRDICQRGTSLTIQCQVDSQVTMMFWYRQQPGQSLTLIATANQGSEATYESGFVIDKFPISRPNLTFSTLTVSNMSPEDSSIYLCSVVGTGERYTEAFFGQGTRLTVV.

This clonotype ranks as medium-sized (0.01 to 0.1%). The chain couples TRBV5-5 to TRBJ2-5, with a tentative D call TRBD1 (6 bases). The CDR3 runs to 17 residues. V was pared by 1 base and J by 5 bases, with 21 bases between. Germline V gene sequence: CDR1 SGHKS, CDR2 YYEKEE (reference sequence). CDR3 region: CASSLSTGGLPGETQYF. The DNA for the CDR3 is TGTGCCAGCAGCTTGTCGACAGGCGGACTGCCGGGTGAGACCCAGTACTTC.

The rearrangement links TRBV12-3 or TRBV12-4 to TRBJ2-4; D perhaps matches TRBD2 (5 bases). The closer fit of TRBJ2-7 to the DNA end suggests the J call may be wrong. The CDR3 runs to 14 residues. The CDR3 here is CASSLRTFTYEQYF. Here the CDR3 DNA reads TGTGCCAGCAGTCTCCGGACTTTTACTTACGAGCAGTACTTC.

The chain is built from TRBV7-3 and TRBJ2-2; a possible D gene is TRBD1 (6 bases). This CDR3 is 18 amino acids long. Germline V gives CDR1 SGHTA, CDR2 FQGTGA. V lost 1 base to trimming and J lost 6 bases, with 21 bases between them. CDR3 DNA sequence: TGTGCCAGCAGCTTAAAACCCAGGGGAGTACGAACGGCCGGGGAGCTGTTTTTT. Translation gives CASSLKPRGVRTAGELFF.

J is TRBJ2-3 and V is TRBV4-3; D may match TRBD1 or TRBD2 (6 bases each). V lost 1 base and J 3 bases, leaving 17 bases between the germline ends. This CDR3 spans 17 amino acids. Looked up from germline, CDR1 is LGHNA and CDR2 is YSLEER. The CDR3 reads CASSQVWGAEGTDTQYF. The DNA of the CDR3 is TGCGCCAGCAGCCAAGTATGGGGGGCTGAGGGTACAGATACGCAGTATTTT.

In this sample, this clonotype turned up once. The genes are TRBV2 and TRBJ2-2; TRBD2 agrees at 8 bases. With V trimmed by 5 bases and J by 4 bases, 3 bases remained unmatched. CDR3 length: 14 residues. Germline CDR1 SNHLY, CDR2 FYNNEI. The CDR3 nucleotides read TGTGCCAGCAGTAGGACTAGCTTCACCGGGGAGCTGTTTTTT. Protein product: CASSRTSFTGELFF.

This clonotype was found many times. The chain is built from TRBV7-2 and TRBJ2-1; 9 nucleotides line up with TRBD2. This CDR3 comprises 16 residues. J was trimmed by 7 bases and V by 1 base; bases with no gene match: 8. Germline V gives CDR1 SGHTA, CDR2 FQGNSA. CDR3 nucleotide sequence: TGTGCCAGCAGCTTAGGCCGTTCTAGCGGGGTTAATGAGCAGTTCTTC. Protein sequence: CASSLGRSSGVNEQFF.

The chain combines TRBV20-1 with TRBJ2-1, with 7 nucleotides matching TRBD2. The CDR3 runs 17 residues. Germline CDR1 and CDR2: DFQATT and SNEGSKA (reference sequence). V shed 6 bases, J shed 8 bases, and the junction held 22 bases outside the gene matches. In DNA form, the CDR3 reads TGCAGTGCCACCCCCTTTAGCGGGTTCTCATTTTACGATGAGCAGTTCTTC. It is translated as CSATPFSGFSFYDEQFF.

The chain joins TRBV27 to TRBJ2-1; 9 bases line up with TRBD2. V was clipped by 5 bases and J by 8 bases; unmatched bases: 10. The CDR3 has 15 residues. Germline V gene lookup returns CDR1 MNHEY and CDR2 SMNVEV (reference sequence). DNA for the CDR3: TGTGCCAGCAGTCCCCCCCCCGGGACTAGCTATGAGCAGTTCTTC. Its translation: CASSPPPGTSYEQFF.

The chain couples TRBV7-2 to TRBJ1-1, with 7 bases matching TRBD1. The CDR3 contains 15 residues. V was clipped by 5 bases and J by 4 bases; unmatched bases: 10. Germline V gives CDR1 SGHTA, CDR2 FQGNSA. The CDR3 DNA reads TGTGCCAGCAGCCCCAGACAGGGAGGGATCACTGAAGCTTTCTTT. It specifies CASSPRQGGITEAFF.

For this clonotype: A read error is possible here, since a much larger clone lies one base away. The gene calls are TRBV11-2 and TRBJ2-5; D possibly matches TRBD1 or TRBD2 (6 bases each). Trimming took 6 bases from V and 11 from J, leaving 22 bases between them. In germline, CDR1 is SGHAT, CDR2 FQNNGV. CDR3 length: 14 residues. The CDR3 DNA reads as TGTGCCAGCAGGCCGGGGGCCCGATCGAATGAGCAGTACTTC. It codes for CASRPGARSNEQYF.

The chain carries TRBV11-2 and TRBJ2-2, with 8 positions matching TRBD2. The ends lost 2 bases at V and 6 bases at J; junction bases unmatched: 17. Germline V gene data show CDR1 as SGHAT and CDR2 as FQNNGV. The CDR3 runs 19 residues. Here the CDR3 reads CASSLRISQREWFPGELFF. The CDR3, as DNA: TGTGCCAGCAGCTTAAGGATATCTCAGCGGGAGTGGTTCCCCGGGGAGCTGTTTTTT.

The CDR3, as DNA: TGTGCCAGCAGCTTAGGACCGGCAGGGGCGCACCAAGGGCAGTATTTT. Its protein product is CASSLGPAGAHQGQYF. The chain uses TRBV7-9 and TRBJ2-3; the D gene is possibly TRBD1 (6 bases). Germline CDR1 SEHNR, CDR2 FQNEAQ (reference sequence). With 1 base removed from V and 11 bases from J, the gap between germline ends came to 22 bases. The CDR3 consists of 16 residues.